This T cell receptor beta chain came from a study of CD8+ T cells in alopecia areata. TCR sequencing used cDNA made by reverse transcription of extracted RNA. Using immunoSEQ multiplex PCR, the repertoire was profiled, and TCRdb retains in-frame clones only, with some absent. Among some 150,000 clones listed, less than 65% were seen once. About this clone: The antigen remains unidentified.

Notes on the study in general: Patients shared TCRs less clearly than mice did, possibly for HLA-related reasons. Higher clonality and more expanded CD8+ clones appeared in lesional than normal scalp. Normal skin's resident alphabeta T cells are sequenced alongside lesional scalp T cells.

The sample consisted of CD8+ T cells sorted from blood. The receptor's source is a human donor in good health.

This CDR3 is CSTYREGTGELFF. In DNA form, the CDR3 reads TGCAGCACCTACAGGGAGGGCACCGGGGAGCTGTTTTTT. The V call is TRBV29-1, the J call TRBJ2-2; a possible D gene is TRBD2 (7 bases). The CDR3 runs 13 residues. The germline V gene has CDR1 SQVTM and CDR2 ANQGSEA. V gave up 8 bases and J gave up 4 bases, with 14 bases separating them.